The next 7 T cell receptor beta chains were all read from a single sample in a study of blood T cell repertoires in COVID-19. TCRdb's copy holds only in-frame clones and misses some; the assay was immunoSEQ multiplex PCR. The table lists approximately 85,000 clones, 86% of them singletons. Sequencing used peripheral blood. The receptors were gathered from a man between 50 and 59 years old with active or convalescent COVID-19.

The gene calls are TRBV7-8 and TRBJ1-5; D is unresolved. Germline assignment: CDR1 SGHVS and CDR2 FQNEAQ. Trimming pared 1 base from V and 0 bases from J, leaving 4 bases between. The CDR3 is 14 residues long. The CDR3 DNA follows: TGTGCCAGCAGCTTAGTCAGTAGCAATCAGCCCCAGCATTTT. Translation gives CASSLVSSNQPQHF.

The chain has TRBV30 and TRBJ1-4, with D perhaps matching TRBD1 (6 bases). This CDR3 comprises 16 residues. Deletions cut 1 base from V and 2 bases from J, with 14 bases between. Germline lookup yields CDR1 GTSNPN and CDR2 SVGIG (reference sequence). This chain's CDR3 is CAWSAGAGATNEKLFF. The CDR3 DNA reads TGTGCCTGGAGTGCAGGGGCGGGTGCTACTAATGAAAAACTGTTTTTT. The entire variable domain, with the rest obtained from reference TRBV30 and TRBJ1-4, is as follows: SQTIHQWPATLVQPVGSPLSLECTVEGTSNPNLYWYRQAAGRGLQLLFYSVGIGQISSEVPQNLSASRPQDRQFILSSKKLLLSDSGFYLCAWSAGAGATNEKLFFGSGTQLSVL.

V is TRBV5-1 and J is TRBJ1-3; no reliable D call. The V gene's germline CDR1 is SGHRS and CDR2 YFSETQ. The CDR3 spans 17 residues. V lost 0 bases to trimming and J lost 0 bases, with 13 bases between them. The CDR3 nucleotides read TGCGCCAGCAGCTTGGCCACGGGATCCGACTCTGGAAACACCATATATTTT. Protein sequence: CASSLATGSDSGNTIYF.

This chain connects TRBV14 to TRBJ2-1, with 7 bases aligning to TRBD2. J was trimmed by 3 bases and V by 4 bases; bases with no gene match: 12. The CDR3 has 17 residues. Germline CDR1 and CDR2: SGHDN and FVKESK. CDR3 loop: CASSRLTSPTYYNEQFF. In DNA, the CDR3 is TGTGCCAGCAGCCGACTGACTAGCCCAACCTACTACAATGAGCAGTTCTTC.

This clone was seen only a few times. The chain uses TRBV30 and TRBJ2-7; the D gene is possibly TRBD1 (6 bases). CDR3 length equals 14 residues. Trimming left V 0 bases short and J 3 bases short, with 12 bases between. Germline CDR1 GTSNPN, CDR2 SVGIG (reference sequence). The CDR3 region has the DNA TGTGCCTGGAGTGTAACCGGCAGGGGCTACGAGCAGTACTTC. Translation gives CAWSVTGRGYEQYF.

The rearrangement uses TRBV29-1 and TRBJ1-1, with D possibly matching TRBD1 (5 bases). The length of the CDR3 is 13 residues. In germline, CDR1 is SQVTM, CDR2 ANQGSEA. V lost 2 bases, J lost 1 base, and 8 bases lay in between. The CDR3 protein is CSVERTGNTEAFF. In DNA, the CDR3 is TGCAGCGTTGAACGTACAGGGAACACTGAAGCTTTCTTT.

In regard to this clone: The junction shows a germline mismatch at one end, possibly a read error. The CDR3 reads CASSYTAGGPLDF. CDR3 DNA: TGTGCCAGCAGTTACACCGCGGGGGGGCCCTTGGACTTC. The genes are TRBV6-2 or TRBV6-3 and TRBJ2-7; 9 positions match TRBD2. This CDR3 comprises 13 residues. Germline V gene lookup returns CDR1 MNHEY and CDR2 SVGEGT.